The present T cell receptor (beta chain) was sequenced within a study of blood T cell repertoires in COVID-19. Assay used: immunoSEQ multiplex PCR; TCRdb lists only in-frame clones, some missing. The repertoire holds roughly 310,000 clones, with over 85% as singletons. This CDR3 has 12 amino acids. Germline V gives CDR1 SGHAT, CDR2 FQNNGV. V shed 5 bases and J shed 5 bases, with 10 bases lying between them. The sequence came from a man in his 60s who had recovered from COVID-19. The chain carries TRBV11-2 and TRBJ2-7; perhaps TRBD1 as D (6 bases). Material for sequencing was PBMCs or T cells enriched from blood (not recorded which). The CDR3 nucleotides read TGTGCCAGCAGCGCCAGGGGCGACGAGCAGTACTTC. It encodes CASSARGDEQYF.